These T cell receptor beta chains were read from a single sample in a study of cytomegalovirus exposure and HLA in healthy donors. Libraries were prepared by immunoSEQ multiplex PCR; TCRdb keeps only in-frame clonotypes and omits some of them. The sample holds approximately 220,000 clones, over 75% seen once. Sequencing used PBMCs. All receptors come from a girl aged 2-10 years in good health and CMV-seronegative. Both conserved end residues are part of each CDR3. The order of the fields is J gene, clone size, D gene, V gene, CDR3 DNA, CDR3 protein. The D gene is left open where the match is weak. Rows may omit the clone size; those that give it use once, few, many or a size class.

J: TRBJ2-7; size: .; D: .; V: TRBV19; DNA: TGTGCCAGTAGTCAAGGGGGACCCTACTCCTACGAGCAGTACTTC; CDR3: CASSQGGPYSYEQYF
J: TRBJ2-7; size: .; D: TRBD2; V: TRBV6-1; DNA: TGTGCCAGCAGTGAAAGAGGCGGGGGGGCGAGCTCCTACGAGCAGTACTTC; CDR3: CASSERGGGASSYEQYF
J: TRBJ2-7; size: .; D: .; V: TRBV11-2; DNA: TGTGCCAGCAGCTTATCTCCCCAGGGCGGCTGGCCCTACGAGCAGTACTTC; CDR3: CASSLSPQGGWPYEQYF
J: TRBJ2-3; size: .; D: .; V: TRBV28; DNA: TGTGCCAGCAGTTATTTGACTTCTAGCACAGATACGCAGTATTTT; CDR3: CASSYLTSSTDTQYF
J: TRBJ2-3; size: .; D: .; V: TRBV2; DNA: TGTGCCAGCAGTATGGAGGAAGGGTCTAGCACAGATACGCAGTATTTT; CDR3: CASSMEEGSSTDTQYF
J: TRBJ1-1; size: few; D: .; V: TRBV4-2; DNA: TGTGCCAGCAGCTACAGCAGGGTCACTGAAGCTTTCTTT; CDR3: CASSYSRVTEAFF
J: TRBJ1-3; size: once; D: TRBD1; V: TRBV18; DNA: TGTGCCAGCTCACACCCGGGACAGGGAAACACCATATATTTT; CDR3: CASSHPGQGNTIYF
J: TRBJ2-7; size: .; D: TRBD2; V: TRBV4-1; DNA: TGTGCCAGCAGCCAAGATCTGGCTAGCGGGATCTACGAGCAGTACTTC; CDR3: CASSQDLASGIYEQYF
J: TRBJ2-7; size: .; D: .; V: TRBV10-1; DNA: TGCGCCACCCAGGGACCCGAGGCAGCGGGCAACACCTACGAGCAGTACTTC; CDR3: CATQGPEAAGNTYEQYF
J: TRBJ1-6; size: .; D: .; V: TRBV10-2; DNA: TGCGCCAGCAGTGAGTCATCAGGGTCGGCCCTCCACTTT; CDR3: CASSESSGSALHF
J: TRBJ2-7; size: .; D: .; V: TRBV7-9; DNA: TGTGCCAGCAGCTCCGGGACAAACACCTACGAGCAGTACTTC; CDR3: CASSSGTNTYEQYF
J: TRBJ2-1; size: .; D: TRBD2; V: TRBV9; DNA: TGTGCCAGCAGCGTAGGTCCAGCGGGGGCCTACAATGAGCAGTTCTTC; CDR3: CASSVGPAGAYNEQFF
J: TRBJ2-5; size: .; D: TRBD2; V: TRBV6-1; DNA: TGTGCCAGCAGGCGGGGGGCTGGGAAGGAGACCCAGTACTTC; CDR3: CASRRGAGKETQYF
J: TRBJ1-3; size: few; D: .; V: TRBV7-9; DNA: TGTGCCACCACGAGCGGGAGAAAACCCTCTGGAAACACCATATATTTT; CDR3: CATTSGRKPSGNTIYF
J: TRBJ2-1; size: .; D: TRBD2; V: TRBV5-4; DNA: TGTGCCAGCAGTTCTTTACCAGCGGGGGGCTATGAGCAGTTCTTC; CDR3: CASSSLPAGGYEQFF
J: TRBJ2-4; size: .; D: .; V: TRBV7-7; DNA: TGTGCCAGCAGCTTATCCCCACTGACGGGCATTCAGTACTTC; CDR3: CASSLSPLTGIQYF
J: TRBJ2-7; size: .; D: .; V: TRBV19; DNA: TGTGCCAGTACTCCCTCAGCGACGAACGAGCAGTACTTC; CDR3: CASTPSATNEQYF
J: TRBJ1-1; size: .; D: .; V: TRBV19; DNA: TGTGCCAGTAGTATTTGGGGGGACACTGAAGCTTTCTTT; CDR3: CASSIWGDTEAFF
J: TRBJ2-3; size: .; D: .; V: TRBV9; DNA: TGTGCCAGCAGCGGAGGGGACTTTAGCACAGATACGCAGTATTTT; CDR3: CASSGGDFSTDTQYF
J: TRBJ2-1; size: .; D: TRBD1; V: TRBV6-5; DNA: TGTGCCAGCAGCCTCCGGGACAGCTCCTACAATGAGCAGTTCTTC; CDR3: CASSLRDSSYNEQFF
J: TRBJ2-6; size: once; D: TRBD1; V: TRBV6-4; DNA: TGTGCCAGCAGTGCTACTACAGGGGGCTCTGGGGCCAACGTCCTGACTTTC; CDR3: CASSATTGGSGANVLTF
J: TRBJ1-2; size: .; D: TRBD1; V: TRBV27; DNA: TGTGCCAGCAGTTTCGACAGGGGGAATGGCTACACCTTC; CDR3: CASSFDRGNGYTF
J: TRBJ2-5; size: .; D: .; V: TRBV2; DNA: TGTGCCAGCAGTGAGGCGGGCCCCCAAGAGACCCAGTACTTC; CDR3: CASSEAGPQETQYF
J: TRBJ2-1; size: .; D: .; V: TRBV18; DNA: TGTGCCAGCTCCTCCATCGGAGGACTCTACAATGAGCAGTTCTTC; CDR3: CASSSIGGLYNEQFF